This T cell receptor beta chain originates from a study of regulatory T cells in long-lasting Graves disease. Time point here: persistent/refractory GD, antithyroid drugs over 5 years with positive TRAb. Generation of the TCR library employed RNA extracted from PBMCs. The TCR beta library used iRepertoire HTBI primers with Arm-PCR amplification of CDR3. TCRdb fed the multiplex PCR reads into MiXCR, producing one record per CDR3 protein. The sample gives roughly 400,000 distinct CDR3 sequences, around 20% of which show up once; about 13% is in the top ten. This clonotype came up many times. The germline V gene has CDR1 ENHRY and CDR2 SYGVKD. The J segment lost 0 bases and the V segment lost 5 bases, leaving 9 bases of the junction unmatched. The CDR3 spans 17 residues.

The sample here was peripheral blood mononuclear cells (PBMCs), taken when the disease was refractory, from a patient treated with antithyroid drugs. This rearrangement joins TRBV10-3 to TRBJ2-7; 11 positions agree with TRBD2. The receptor was isolated from a female donor with Graves disease. CDR3 amino acids: CAISSGTSGGSSYEQYF. CDR3 DNA sequence: TGTGCCATCAGTTCCGGGACTAGCGGAGGTAGCTCCTACGAGCAGTACTTC.